Presented here are 24 T cell receptor beta chains from one specimen sequenced in a study of blood T cells in healthy people across ages. Then a second PCR, running roughly 6 to 11 cycles, was carried out with a sample-barcoded 5' primer and a J-beta primer mix. TCRdb ran MiXCR on the 5' RACE reads and lists one entry per CDR3 protein. Of some 1.6 million distinct CDR3 sequences listed, 30% to 35% are singletons. Sequenced: blood. These receptor sequences come from a woman in her twenties or thirties in good health.

The chain uses TRBV12-3 or TRBV12-4 and TRBJ2-2; D is possibly TRBD2 (5 bases). V was pared by 2 bases and J by 3 bases, with 7 bases between. CDR3 size: 14 residues. The CDR3 region is CASSLLRDTGELFF. The CDR3 DNA follows: TGTGCCAGCAGTTTATTGCGGGACACCGGGGAGCTGTTTTTT.

This clonotype appeared a few times. The genes are TRBV10-3 and TRBJ1-6, with 10 bases that match TRBD1. The CDR3 is 18 amino acids. Trimming took 4 bases from V and 5 from J; bases not matched to a gene: 11. Per the germline V gene, CDR1 is ENHRY and CDR2 is SYGVKD. CDR3 sequence (DNA): TGTGCCATCAGTGCTATTCGGACAGGGGGATTGGATAATTCACCCCTCCACTTT. Encoded protein: CAISAIRTGGLDNSPLHF.

The chain carries TRBV6-2 or TRBV6-3 and TRBJ1-1; D not certain. CDR1 and CDR2 (germline): MNHEY, SVGEGT. The CDR3 has 13 amino acids. Trimming removed 7 bases from V and 8 bases from J, with 17 bases in between. CDR3 loop: CASTKTYKREAFF. CDR3 in DNA: TGTGCCAGCACCAAAACGTATAAGAGGGAAGCTTTCTTT.

In this sample, this clonotype turned up a few times. The chain couples TRBV6-1 to TRBJ2-1; 7 nucleotides align to TRBD1. CDR1 is MNHNS and CDR2 is SASEGT in the germline V gene. Trimming at V came to 2 bases and at J to 12 bases, leaving 7 bases not matched to a gene. The CDR3 consists of 13 residues. The CDR3 region is CASSERGTVGQFF. Here the CDR3 DNA reads TGTGCCAGCAGTGAAAGGGGGACAGTAGGGCAGTTCTTC.

This chain uses TRBV6-2 or TRBV6-3 with TRBJ2-7; D might be TRBD1 (7 bases). The CDR3 sequence is 19 residues long. Between the trimmed V and J ends, which lost 6 bases and 0 bases, there was a span of 27 bases. The germline V gene has CDR1 MNHEY and CDR2 SVGEGT. CDR3 amino acids: CASSFAGTDLIVSSYEQYF. CDR3 nucleotides: TGTGCCAGCAGCTTTGCGGGGACAGACCTTATAGTAAGCTCCTACGAGCAGTACTTC.

The chain carries TRBV9 and TRBJ2-1; TRBD2 aligns across 12 bases. Germline V gives CDR1 SGDLS, CDR2 YYNGEE. Losses at the gene ends were 0 bases for V and 5 bases for J; bases not matched to a gene: 12. CDR3 length: 19 amino acids. The CDR3 protein is CASSVVGLAGGPRDNEQFF. CDR3 nucleotide sequence: TGTGCCAGCAGCGTAGTTGGGCTAGCGGGAGGGCCTAGGGACAATGAGCAGTTCTTC.

This clonotype was counted only a few times. The chain recombines TRBV29-1 with TRBJ1-1, with a possible D match to TRBD1 (5 bases). Germline V gene data show CDR1 as SQVTM and CDR2 as ANQGSEA. V lost 7 bases, J lost 1 base, and 10 bases lay in between. The CDR3 runs 12 residues. CDR3 amino acids: CSADGGNTEAFF. The CDR3 region has the DNA TGCAGCGCCGATGGGGGGAACACTGAAGCTTTCTTT.

This clonotype was observed a handful of times. Its ends do not fully match the called genes, so a read error is possible. CDR3 sequence reads: CAIRESQGNYGYTF. As DNA, the CDR3 is TGTGCCATCAGGGAGTCACAGGGGAACTATGGCTACACCTTC. The chain recombines TRBV10-3 with TRBJ1-2, with 7 bases fitting TRBD1. Germline V gene data show CDR1 as ENHRY and CDR2 as SYGVKD. This CDR3 is 14 amino acids long.

The rearrangement uses TRBV7-2 and TRBJ2-7; D perhaps matches TRBD2 (5 bases). The length of the CDR3 is 17 residues. Germline CDR1 and CDR2: SGHTA and FQGNSA. Trimming stripped 5 bases from V and 6 bases from J, with 26 bases between. The CDR3, as DNA: TGTGCCAGCAGCCGTCTCACGCTTGGTGGAGGACGGGGCGAGCAGTACTTC. It encodes CASSRLTLGGGRGEQYF.

In its sample, this clonotype was seen many times. The V call is TRBV11-2, the J call TRBJ2-1, with D maybe TRBD2 (5 bases). The V and J ends lost 5 bases and 7 bases respectively, with 18 bases between them. Per germline, CDR1 SGHAT and CDR2 FQNNGV. The CDR3 has 15 amino acids. The CDR3 sequence: CASSLGRTAGNEQFF. The CDR3 coding sequence is TGTGCCAGCAGCCTTGGAAGGACTGCGGGTAATGAGCAGTTCTTC.

V is TRBV3-1 and J is TRBJ2-1; 9 bases are a match to TRBD1. Losses at the gene ends were 6 bases for V and 6 bases for J; bases not matched to a gene: 6. The CDR3 extends over 14 amino acids. Germline V gene sequence: CDR1 LGHDT, CDR2 YNNKEL (reference sequence). CDR3 in DNA: TGTGCCAGCAGACTAGGGACAGGGCCCAATGAGCAGTTCTTC. Its protein is CASRLGTGPNEQFF.

Remarks on this clonotype: A much larger clone lies one base from this, so it may be a read error. The CDR3 DNA sequence: TGTGCCATCAACGAGGACAGGGGGCGGGGGACCCAGTACTTC. It encodes CAINEDRGRGTQYF. The J gene is TRBJ2-5, the V gene TRBV10-3; 11 bases agree with TRBD1. This CDR3 contains 14 residues. Germline-derived CDR1 and CDR2 are ENHRY and SYGVKD. The junction had 8 bases not matched to a gene; V was cut back by 7 bases and J by 7 bases.

The V and J genes are TRBV12-3 or TRBV12-4 and TRBJ1-6; 8 bases are shared with TRBD1. The CDR3 sequence is 13 residues long. The junction had 5 bases not matched to a gene; V was cut back by 8 bases and J by 8 bases. In DNA, the CDR3 is TGTGCCAGCTTAGGACAGGGTTATTCACCCCTCCACTTT. Amino acids: CASLGQGYSPLHF.

This clonotype was observed a few times. V gene TRBV7-6 combines with J gene TRBJ2-7; 13 bases line up with TRBD2. This CDR3 contains 18 residues. V was pared by 1 base and J by 0 bases, with 6 bases of the junction left unmatched. Per germline, CDR1 SGHVS and CDR2 FNYEAQ. The CDR3 DNA sequence: TGTGCCAGCAGCTTAGGGACTAGCGGGGGCCAGAGCTCCTACGAGCAGTACTTC. This translates into CASSLGTSGGQSSYEQYF.

J is TRBJ1-2 and V is TRBV6-6, with 10 nucleotides matching TRBD1. Germline trimming cut 7 bases from V and 6 bases from J; bases unmatched to any gene: 11. The length of the CDR3 is 15 residues. Germline CDR1 MNHNY, CDR2 SVGAGI (reference sequence). The CDR3 sequence: CASTHPGDRGDGYTF. The CDR3 bases are TGTGCCAGCACCCATCCCGGGGACAGGGGCGATGGCTACACCTTC.

V gene TRBV28 combines with J gene TRBJ2-1; 11 positions match TRBD2. CDR1 MDHEN and CDR2 SYDVKM come from the germline V gene. The J segment lost 7 bases and the V segment lost 8 bases, leaving 13 bases of the junction unmatched. This CDR3 is 16 amino acids long. CDR3 amino acids: CASAGPGLAARNEQFF. The CDR3 DNA reads as TGTGCCAGCGCTGGGCCGGGACTAGCGGCTAGGAATGAGCAGTTCTTC.

This clonotype has a count of ten or more. The V and J genes are TRBV4-1 and TRBJ2-3; 7 positions match TRBD2. The CDR3 is 15 residues long. CDR1 and CDR2 (germline): MGHRA, YSYEKL. V was pared by 3 bases and J by 0 bases, with 3 bases of the junction left unmatched. CDR3 sequence: CASSHTGGSTDTQYF. The CDR3 DNA reads TGCGCCAGCAGCCACACGGGGGGTAGCACAGATACGCAGTATTTT.

Only a few counts were recorded for this clonotype. CDR3 protein: CASSLGWTGDEGSPLHF. The CDR3 bases are TGTGCCAGCAGTTTAGGCTGGACAGGGGACGAGGGTTCACCCCTCCACTTT. The gene calls are TRBV12-3 or TRBV12-4 and TRBJ1-6; 9 nucleotides line up with TRBD1. Unmatched junction bases numbered 10, after V lost 1 base and J lost 9 bases. There are 17 residues in the CDR3.

The J gene is TRBJ2-1, the V gene TRBV7-9; D gene uncertain. With 7 bases removed from V and 9 bases from J, the gap between germline ends came to 22 bases. The CDR3 has 15 amino acids. Germline CDR1 SEHNR, CDR2 FQNEAQ (reference sequence). CDR3 sequence reads: CASTPTGGSNGEQFF. CDR3 in DNA: TGTGCCAGCACCCCCACGGGTGGAAGTAATGGTGAGCAGTTCTTC.

This clonotype occurred a few times. CDR3: CASSSTLDRFSNEQFF. As DNA, the CDR3 is TGTGCCAGCAGCTCCACCCTGGACAGGTTCAGCAATGAGCAGTTCTTC. This chain uses TRBV5-6 with TRBJ2-1; TRBD1 matches at 7 bases. The CDR3 has 16 residues. In germline, CDR1 is SGHDT, CDR2 YYEEEE. The ends lost 3 bases at V and 6 bases at J; junction bases unmatched: 12.

V usage is TRBV20-1 and J usage is TRBJ2-3; D is unclear. The CDR3 length is 16 residues. Germline CDR1 reads DFQATT; CDR2 reads SNEGSKA (reference sequence). The V and J ends lost 5 bases and 0 bases respectively, with 18 bases between them. For the CDR3, the DNA is TGCAGTGCTGCTTCCCTGGCGGCCCCTAGCACAGATACGCAGTATTTT. Protein product: CSAASLAAPSTDTQYF.

The chain joins TRBV7-9 to TRBJ2-3, with a tentative D call TRBD2 (6 bases). Per germline, CDR1 SEHNR and CDR2 FQNEAQ (reference sequence). The CDR3 contains 15 residues. Trimming cost V 1 base and J 9 bases, with 17 bases left between them. The CDR3 region has the DNA TGTGCCAGCAGCTTAGTTAGTGACGGTGGGAGGACGCAGTATTTT. It is translated as CASSLVSDGGRTQYF.

The rearrangement links TRBV15 to TRBJ1-5; tentative D call: TRBD1 (5 bases). The CDR3 runs to 14 residues. Deletions cut 1 base from V and 4 bases from J, with 8 bases between. CDR1 is LNHNV and CDR2 is YYDKDF in the germline V gene (reference sequence). The CDR3 region has the DNA TGTGCCACCAGCAGAGGGGGGGGGAATCAGCCCCAGCATTTT. Translating it yields CATSRGGGNQPQHF.

This clonotype occurred a few times. The CDR3 DNA reads TGTGCCAGCAGTCTGTCCGGGGGAGAACAATACAATGAGCAGTTCTTC. Translation gives CASSLSGGEQYNEQFF. The chain has TRBV6-4 and TRBJ2-1; D possibly corresponds to TRBD2 (6 bases). Germline loops: CDR1 MRHNA, CDR2 SNTAGT. The CDR3 loop spans 16 amino acids. Trimming removed 5 bases at V and 4 bases at J, with 18 bases between.